One sample yielded the 16 T cell receptor beta chains listed below, sequenced in a study of OX40 agonist ivuxolimab in advanced cancers. Assay used: immunoSEQ multiplex PCR; TCRdb lists only in-frame clones, some missing. The sample holds more than 45,000 clones, 80% to 90% seen once. The sequencing used CD4+ or CD8+ T cells sorted from blood, collected in a trial of the OX40 agonist ivuxolimab. The source of these receptors is an adult with an advanced solid tumor such as melanoma, head and neck, liver or kidney cancer.

The gene calls are TRBV19 and TRBJ2-5; 7 bases agree with TRBD1. The V gene's germline CDR1 is LNHDA and CDR2 SQIVND (reference sequence). The V and J ends lost 3 bases and 4 bases, in that order; junction bases with no gene match: 8. CDR3 length: 15 amino acids. CDR3 sequence: CASSIQGVVGETQYF. CDR3 nucleotide sequence: TGTGCCAGTAGTATTCAGGGGGTTGTAGGAGAGACCCAGTACTTC.

The chain carries TRBV7-6 and TRBJ2-7; tentatively, D is TRBD1 (6 bases). V gave up 5 bases and J gave up 6 bases, with 20 bases separating them. This CDR3 contains 15 residues. CDR1 is SGHVS and CDR2 is FNYEAQ in the germline V gene. CDR3 coding DNA: TGTGCCAGCAGCCACCCCGGGACAACTTTCATCGAGCAGTACTTC. Amino acid sequence: CASSHPGTTFIEQYF.

V and J are TRBV6-6 and TRBJ2-2, with 7 bases fitting TRBD2. The CDR3 totals 14 residues. The V gene's germline CDR1 is MNHNY and CDR2 SVGAGI (reference sequence). V trimming: 5 bases; J trimming: 6 bases; junction bases outside the gene matches: 6. The CDR3 loop reads CASSKTSPAGELFF. CDR3 in DNA: TGTGCCAGCAGTAAGACTAGCCCAGCCGGGGAGCTGTTTTTT.

This sequence joins TRBV5-4 and TRBJ1-1; 7 bases agree with TRBD1. The germline CDR1 and CDR2 sequences are SGHNT and YYREEE (reference sequence). Trimming removed 0 bases from V and 1 base from J; junction bases left unmatched: 0. The CDR3 is made up of 14 amino acids. In DNA form, the CDR3 reads TGTGCCAGCAGCTTGGGGGACAGGAACACTGAAGCTTTCTTT. Translation: CASSLGDRNTEAFF.

The table lists this clone with a few counts. J is TRBJ2-4 and V is TRBV10-3; possible D gene TRBD2, 6 bases. Germline V gene lookup returns CDR1 ENHRY and CDR2 SYGVKD. Trimming left V 2 bases short and J 0 bases short, with 11 bases between. This CDR3 is built from 16 residues. This chain's CDR3 is CAISESSGLAKNIQYF. CDR3 nucleotide sequence: TGTGCCATCAGTGAGAGTAGCGGTCTAGCCAAAAACATTCAGTACTTC.

V usage is TRBV5-1 and J usage is TRBJ1-4, with 7 bases aligning to TRBD1. Germline values: CDR1 SGHRS, CDR2 YFSETQ. V gave up 4 bases and J gave up 8 bases; unmatched junction bases: 8. The CDR3 totals 14 residues. Here the CDR3 reads CASSTQGQGEKLFF. CDR3 bases: TGCGCCAGCAGCACACAGGGGCAGGGGGAAAAACTGTTTTTT. The variable domain in full, completed from reference TRBV5-1 and TRBJ1-4, reads KAGVTQTPRYLIKTRGQQVTLSCSPISGHRSVSWYQQTPGQGLQFLFEYFSETQRNKGNFPGRFSGRQFSNSRSEMNVSTLELGDSALYLCASSTQGQGEKLFFGSGTQLSVL.

The V call is TRBV5-1, the J call TRBJ2-7; no definite D call. V was pared by 2 bases and J by 3 bases, with 6 bases between. The CDR3 is made up of 12 amino acids. Germline loops: CDR1 SGHRS, CDR2 YFSETQ. The CDR3 DNA follows: TGCGCCAGCAGCTTTCCAAACTACGAGCAGTACTTC. This sequence encodes CASSFPNYEQYF. Combining the CDR3 with reference TRBV5-1 and TRBJ2-7 gives the whole variable domain KAGVTQTPRYLIKTRGQQVTLSCSPISGHRSVSWYQQTPGQGLQFLFEYFSETQRNKGNFPGRFSGRQFSNSRSEMNVSTLELGDSALYLCASSFPNYEQYFGPGTRLTVT.

This chain links TRBV5-4 with TRBJ1-4, with 9 nucleotides matching TRBD1. This CDR3 comprises 15 residues. Unmatched junction bases numbered 8, after V lost 4 bases and J lost 7 bases. In germline, CDR1 is SGHNT, CDR2 YYREEE (reference sequence). CDR3 nucleotides: TGTGCCAGCAGCCGGAAACAGGGGGCGAGTGAAAAACTGTTTTTT. Protein product: CASSRKQGASEKLFF.

This clone was found once. The J gene is TRBJ2-2, the V gene TRBV4-1, with D possibly TRBD2 on 7 matching bases. This CDR3 region has 16 residues. V was trimmed by 7 bases and J by 0 bases, leaving 15 bases between them. Looked up from germline, CDR1 is MGHRA and CDR2 is YSYEKL. The CDR3 bases are TGCGCCAGCAACCTAAGGGGGGGCGCGAACACCGGGGAGCTGTTTTTT. Its translation is CASNLRGGANTGELFF.

The chain carries TRBV27 and TRBJ2-5, with 7 nucleotides matching TRBD1. J lost 3 bases, V lost 6 bases, and 4 bases had no gene match. CDR3 size: 13 residues. Looked up from germline, CDR1 is MNHEY and CDR2 is SMNVEV (reference sequence). CDR3 bases: TGTGCCAGCAGACCAACAGGGGAAGAGACCCAGTACTTC. The encoded protein is CASRPTGEETQYF.

Worth noting for this clone: Other DNA variants within this sample encode the same CDR3. The chain recombines TRBV18 with TRBJ1-1, with a possible D match to TRBD1 (5 bases). Germline V gene lookup returns CDR1 KGHSH and CDR2 LQKENI. The CDR3 contains 15 residues. The V gene lost 2 bases and the J gene lost 5 bases, with 15 bases spanning the gap. As DNA, the CDR3 is TGTGCCAGCTCACCAGAGACAGACGAACTGACTGAAGCTTTCTTT. Translation gives CASSPETDELTEAFF.

The rearrangement joins TRBV19 to TRBJ2-7, with TRBD1 matching 12 bases. Trimming removed 3 bases from V and 2 bases from J; junction bases left unmatched: 5. CDR3 length: 16 amino acids. The germline gives CDR1 LNHDA, CDR2 SQIVND (reference sequence). This CDR3 is CASSIAGQGAAYEQYF. CDR3 DNA sequence: TGTGCCAGTAGTATCGCGGGACAGGGGGCGGCCTACGAGCAGTACTTC.

The chain joins TRBV30 to TRBJ2-1; TRBD2 matches at 9 bases. In germline, CDR1 is GTSNPN, CDR2 SVGIG (reference sequence). The CDR3 sequence is 13 residues long. Trimming took 7 bases from V and 5 from J; bases not matched to a gene: 6. The chain's CDR3 is CASSASGNNEQFF. The DNA of the CDR3 is TGTGCCTCGTCGGCTAGCGGGAACAATGAGCAGTTCTTC.

Worth noting for this clone: At one end the junction does not follow the germline gene, possibly because of a read error. The rearrangement uses TRBV4-1 and TRBJ2-7; D is uncertain. Germline lookup yields CDR1 MGHRA and CDR2 YSYEKL. CDR3 length equals 13 residues. CDR3 sequence reads: CASSQDWSQKEEF. CDR3 coding DNA: TGCGCCAGCAGCCAAGATTGGTCCCAGAAAGAAGAATTC.

V and J are TRBV15 and TRBJ2-5; either TRBD1 or TRBD2 may fit D (5 bases each). The CDR3 has 13 residues. Germline-derived CDR1 and CDR2 are LNHNV and YYDKDF (reference sequence). Trimming cost V 4 bases and J 4 bases, with 10 bases left between them. The CDR3 spells CATSTGTAETQYF. CDR3 nucleotide sequence: TGTGCCACCAGCACCGGGACGGCAGAGACCCAGTACTTC.

The rearrangement uses TRBV5-1 and TRBJ2-3; 8 bases fit TRBD2. With 1 base clipped from V and 3 bases from J, the junction kept 7 bases outside the gene matches. From germline, CDR1 is SGHRS and CDR2 YFSETQ. The length of the CDR3 is 16 residues. The CDR3 coding sequence is TGCGCCAGCAGCTTGCCAGTAGCGGGATCGACAGATACGCAGTATTTT. It specifies CASSLPVAGSTDTQYF.